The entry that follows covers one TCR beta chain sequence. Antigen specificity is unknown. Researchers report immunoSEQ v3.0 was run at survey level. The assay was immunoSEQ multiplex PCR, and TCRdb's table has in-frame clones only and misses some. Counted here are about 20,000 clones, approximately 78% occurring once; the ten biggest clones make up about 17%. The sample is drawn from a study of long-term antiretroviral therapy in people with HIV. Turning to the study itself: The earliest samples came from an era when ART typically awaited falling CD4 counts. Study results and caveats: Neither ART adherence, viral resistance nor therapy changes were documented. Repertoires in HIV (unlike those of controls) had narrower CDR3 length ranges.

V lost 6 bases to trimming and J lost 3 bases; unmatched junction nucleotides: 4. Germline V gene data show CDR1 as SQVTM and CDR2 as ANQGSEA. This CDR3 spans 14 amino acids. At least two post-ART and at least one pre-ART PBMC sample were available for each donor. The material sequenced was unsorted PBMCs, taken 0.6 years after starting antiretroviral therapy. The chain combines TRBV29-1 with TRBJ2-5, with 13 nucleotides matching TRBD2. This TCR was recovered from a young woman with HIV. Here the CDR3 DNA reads TGCAGCGTATTCGGGACTAGCGGGGAAGAGACCCAGTACTTC. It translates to CSVFGTSGEETQYF.